Presented here are 28 T cell receptor beta chains from one specimen sequenced in a study of blood T cell repertoires in COVID-19. Sequencing used immunoSEQ multiplex PCR; TCRdb keeps in-frame clones, though not all of them. This table holds around 200,000 clones, around nine tenths found once. The material sequenced was peripheral blood. These receptor sequences come from a young man with active or convalescent COVID-19.

The chain is built from TRBV7-7 and TRBJ1-4; TRBD1 matches 7 bases. The CDR3 loop spans 15 amino acids. Germline V CDR1 and CDR2: SSHAT, FNYEAQ (reference sequence). J was trimmed by 4 bases and V by 5 bases; bases with no gene match: 7. CDR3: CASSPTDRVNEKLFF. CDR3 bases: TGTGCCAGCAGCCCGACAGACAGGGTTAATGAAAAACTGTTTTTT.

This sequence joins TRBV5-1 and TRBJ1-6; D is unresolved. CDR3 length equals 15 residues. Germline CDR1 reads SGHRS; CDR2 reads YFSETQ. Trimming cost V 4 bases and J 8 bases, with 16 bases left between them. The CDR3 region is CASSPTSSRDSPLHF. The CDR3 nucleotides read TGCGCCAGCAGCCCGACCTCCAGTCGGGATTCACCCCTCCACTTT.

This chain uses TRBV5-5 with TRBJ2-5; unclear D gene. CDR3 length: 13 residues. V shed 0 bases and J shed 4 bases, with 7 bases lying between them. Germline lookup yields CDR1 SGHKS and CDR2 YYEKEE (reference sequence). CDR3 DNA: TGTGCCAGCAGCTTGGACGTCAGAGAGACCCAGTACTTC. It translates to CASSLDVRETQYF.

V usage is TRBV12-3 or TRBV12-4 and J usage is TRBJ2-3, with TRBD2 as a possible D gene (5 bases). The length of the CDR3 is 12 residues. V lost 5 bases to trimming and J lost 4 bases, with 7 bases between them. The CDR3 loop is CASSGLPDTQYF. The DNA of the CDR3 is TGTGCCAGCAGTGGACTGCCAGATACGCAGTATTTT.

This chain joins TRBV19 and TRBJ1-5; TRBD1 matches 10 bases. V lost 6 bases, J lost 6 bases, and 11 bases stayed unmatched. The CDR3 sequence is 16 residues long. Germline values: CDR1 LNHDA, CDR2 SQIVND (reference sequence). Here the CDR3 reads CASSTYGTGDFQPQHF. The CDR3 nucleotides are TGTGCCAGTAGCACGTATGGGACAGGGGATTTTCAGCCCCAGCATTTT.

This chain uses TRBV11-3 with TRBJ2-7; 8 nucleotides agree with TRBD1. The CDR3 covers 15 residues. The trim removed 5 bases at V and 5 bases at J, leaving 11 bases unmatched. The germline CDR1 and CDR2 sequences are SGHNT and YENEEA. In DNA form, the CDR3 reads TGTGCCAGCAGCCGGTTGGACAGGGTGGTCGACGAGCAGTACTTC. This gives the protein CASSRLDRVVDEQYF.

This rearrangement joins TRBV6-5 to TRBJ2-2, with a possible D match to TRBD2 (7 bases). The CDR3 contains 15 residues. Per the germline V gene, CDR1 is MNHEY and CDR2 is SVGAGI. V was clipped by 6 bases and J by 1 base, with 12 bases between them. CDR3 protein: CASRKGGRNTGELFF. The CDR3 DNA follows: TGTGCCAGCAGGAAGGGGGGGAGGAACACCGGGGAGCTGTTTTTT.

This clone was seen once. CDR3 coding DNA: TGTGCCAGCAAGGGCTCCCCGCGGGCCGGGGAGCTGTTTTTT. Amino acids: CASKGSPRAGELFF. V and J are TRBV6-5 and TRBJ2-2, with a possible D match to TRBD2 (5 bases). This CDR3 is built from 14 residues. V shed 7 bases and J shed 6 bases, with 15 bases lying between them. Germline lookup yields CDR1 MNHEY and CDR2 SVGAGI.

In this sample, this clone turned up a few times. The chain is built from TRBV19 and TRBJ2-1; 12 positions match TRBD2. CDR3 length: 16 amino acids. V lost 5 bases, J lost 4 bases, and 6 bases stayed unmatched. The V gene's germline CDR1 is LNHDA and CDR2 SQIVND (reference sequence). DNA for the CDR3: TGTGCCAGTAGTCCACGACTAGCGGGAGTGTACAATGAGCAGTTCTTC. Translated, it gives CASSPRLAGVYNEQFF.

This clone was recorded only once. The V call is TRBV5-1, the J call TRBJ2-5; 8 bases match TRBD2. There are 16 residues in the CDR3. Germline CDR1 and CDR2: SGHRS and YFSETQ. V lost 0 bases, J lost 2 bases, and 6 bases stayed unmatched. CDR3 sequence reads: CASSLGVAGKQETQYF. The CDR3 DNA reads as TGCGCCAGCAGCTTGGGGGTAGCGGGAAAACAAGAGACCCAGTACTTC.

The chain combines TRBV20-1 with TRBJ2-5, with 8 positions matching TRBD1. In germline, CDR1 is DFQATT, CDR2 SNEGSKA (reference sequence). The CDR3 loop spans 13 amino acids. V lost 3 bases to trimming and J lost 1 base; unmatched junction nucleotides: 1. The CDR3 loop is CSASQGAQETQYF. Here the CDR3 DNA reads TGCAGTGCTAGTCAGGGGGCCCAAGAGACCCAGTACTTC.

The chain joins TRBV5-6 to TRBJ2-3, with D possibly being TRBD1 (5 bases). The CDR3 extends over 16 amino acids. CDR1 SGHDT and CDR2 YYEEEE come from the germline V gene. The V and J ends lost 3 bases and 4 bases respectively, with 18 bases between them. The DNA of the CDR3 is TGTGCCAGCAGCTCGAACCGCTACAGGCCGGCAGATACGCAGTATTTT. This gives the protein CASSSNRYRPADTQYF.

The V call is TRBV10-3, the J call TRBJ2-2, with 13 nucleotides matching TRBD2. The junction had 8 bases not matched to a gene; V was cut back by 3 bases and J by 7 bases. The CDR3 totals 17 residues. The germline V gene has CDR1 ENHRY and CDR2 SYGVKD. The CDR3 sequence: CAISDRTSGRGGGELFF. CDR3 nucleotide sequence: TGTGCCATCAGTGACCGAACTAGCGGGAGGGGAGGCGGGGAGCTGTTTTTT.

In the case of this clone: In the same sample, other DNA sequences code for this CDR3. The chain is built from TRBV18 and TRBJ2-3; D gene ambiguous. Germline V gene lookup returns CDR1 KGHSH and CDR2 LQKENI. Trimming left V 2 bases short and J 5 bases short, with 5 bases between. The CDR3 covers 12 residues. The CDR3 DNA follows: TGTGCCAGCTCACCATCCCGAGATACGCAGTATTTT. This sequence encodes CASSPSRDTQYF.

The V and J genes are TRBV27 and TRBJ2-5; 9 positions match TRBD1. Germline V gene lookup returns CDR1 MNHEY and CDR2 SMNVEV (reference sequence). V lost 6 bases, J lost 4 bases, and 9 bases stayed unmatched. This CDR3 spans 15 amino acids. CDR3 bases: TGTGCCAGCAGATTTCTTGGACAGGGGATAGAGACCCAGTACTTC. Its protein product is CASRFLGQGIETQYF.

This chain links TRBV6-5 with TRBJ2-5; 10 nucleotides line up with TRBD2. With 8 bases clipped from V and 5 bases from J, the junction kept 11 bases outside the gene matches. Looked up from germline, CDR1 is MNHEY and CDR2 is SVGAGI. This CDR3 is built from 15 residues. CDR3 DNA: TGTGCCAGCGCGGGCCTAGCGGGGGTGGATGAGACCCAGTACTTC. Translated, it gives CASAGLAGVDETQYF.

The chain links TRBV9 to TRBJ2-1; no firm D call. Germline loops: CDR1 SGDLS, CDR2 YYNGEE. Trimming removed 3 bases from V and 7 bases from J, with 17 bases in between. The CDR3 totals 15 residues. In nucleotides, the CDR3 is TGTGCCAGCAGCGCAAGAGTGGAGATGGGTAATGAGCAGTTCTTC. Translating it yields CASSARVEMGNEQFF. Full variable domain (rest looked up from reference TRBV9 and TRBJ2-1): DSGVTQTPKHLITATGQRVTLRCSPRSGDLSVYWYQQSLDQGLQFLIQYYNGEERAKGNILERFSAQQFPDLHSELNLSSLELGDSALYFCASSARVEMGNEQFFGPGTRLTVL.

The chain employs TRBV7-2 and TRBJ1-5, with 12 positions matching TRBD1. There are 16 residues in the CDR3. The germline V gene encodes CDR1 SGHTA and CDR2 FQGNSA. J lost 6 bases, V lost 5 bases, and 8 bases had no gene match. CDR3 bases: TGTGCCAGCAGCCCGGGACAGGGGGCGGTTAGTCAGCCCCAGCATTTT. This sequence encodes CASSPGQGAVSQPQHF.

This chain uses TRBV2 with TRBJ1-2; 8 bases map to TRBD1. J lost 5 bases, V lost 6 bases, and 8 bases had no gene match. Germline V gene sequence: CDR1 SNHLY, CDR2 FYNNEI. The CDR3 has 14 amino acids. The CDR3 DNA is TGTGCCAGCAGGGGCGACAGGGGTGGGTATGGCTACACCTTC. It specifies CASRGDRGGYGYTF.

This chain uses TRBV4-1 with TRBJ2-3; 7 positions agree with TRBD1. The CDR3 length is 15 residues. In germline, CDR1 is MGHRA, CDR2 YSYEKL. V trimming: 3 bases; J trimming: 2 bases; junction bases outside the gene matches: 5. This CDR3 is CASSHTGETTDTQYF. CDR3 in DNA: TGCGCCAGCAGCCACACAGGGGAGACCACAGATACGCAGTATTTT.

The chain carries TRBV11-2 and TRBJ1-2, with a weak D call TRBD1 (6 bases). Germline CDR1 is SGHAT and CDR2 is FQNNGV. CDR3 size: 14 residues. The V end was cut by 0 bases, the J end by 4 bases, with 9 bases between. CDR3 region: CASSLDRGSYGYTF. The DNA for the CDR3 is TGTGCCAGCAGCTTAGACAGGGGCAGCTATGGCTACACCTTC.

This clone was picked up one time. This chain connects TRBV7-3 to TRBJ2-3; 14 bases are shared with TRBD2. The germline V gene encodes CDR1 SGHTA and CDR2 FQGTGA. This CDR3 comprises 16 residues. V shed 5 bases, J shed 5 bases, and the junction held 6 bases outside the gene matches. The CDR3 DNA reads TGTGCCAGCAGCACCACGGGACTAGCGGGAGAAGATACGCAGTATTTT. The encoded protein is CASSTTGLAGEDTQYF.

CDR3 nucleotide sequence: TGTGCCAGCAGTTACGACAGGGGGAATGAGCAGTTCTTC. Its translation is CASSYDRGNEQFF. The rearrangement links TRBV6-5 to TRBJ2-1; the match to TRBD1 covers 9 bases. V lost 2 bases, J lost 7 bases, and 0 bases stayed unmatched. CDR1 and CDR2 from the germline V gene are MNHEY and SVGAGI. This CDR3 region has 13 residues.

This clone has more than one count but fewer than ten. This chain connects TRBV4-1 to TRBJ2-2; 12 bases map to TRBD2. After removal of 1 base from V and 1 base from J, the junction contained 1 base not matched to a gene. Looked up from germline, CDR1 is MGHRA and CDR2 is YSYEKL. This CDR3 region has 17 residues. The CDR3 bases are TGCGCCAGCAGCCAAGGACTAGCGGGGGTGAACACCGGGGAGCTGTTTTTT. This codes for CASSQGLAGVNTGELFF.

The genes are TRBV7-6 and TRBJ2-5, with D maybe TRBD2 (6 bases). Trimming shortened V by 5 bases and J by 1 base, and 14 bases separated the two germline ends. The CDR3 loop spans 15 amino acids. CDR1 SGHVS and CDR2 FNYEAQ come from the germline V gene. The chain's CDR3 is CASSLLEGSQETQYF. CDR3 DNA sequence: TGTGCCAGCAGCCTCCTGGAGGGGTCCCAAGAGACCCAGTACTTC.

The rearrangement joins TRBV30 to TRBJ2-3; maybe TRBD1 (5 bases). CDR1 GTSNPN and CDR2 SVGIG come from the germline V gene (reference sequence). V was shortened by 1 base and J by 4 bases, with 9 bases between the two germline ends. The length of the CDR3 is 13 residues. The CDR3 bases are TGTGCCTGGAGTGGTACACAGGCAGATACGCAGTATTTT. It translates to CAWSGTQADTQYF.

The chain links TRBV18 to TRBJ1-1; 9 positions match TRBD1. Germline CDR1 and CDR2: KGHSH and LQKENI. The CDR3 has 16 residues. Trimming took 5 bases from V and 2 from J; bases not matched to a gene: 9. This CDR3 reads CASSNTGTGLNTEAFF. The CDR3 bases are TGTGCCAGCTCAAATACCGGGACAGGGTTAAACACTGAAGCTTTCTTT.

CDR3 region: CASSMAAGIYGYTF. The CDR3, as DNA: TGTGCCAGTAGTATGGCCGCGGGCATCTATGGCTACACCTTC. The rearrangement joins TRBV19 to TRBJ1-2; unclear D gene. The CDR3 has 14 residues. Germline CDR1 is LNHDA and CDR2 is SQIVND (reference sequence). The V and J ends lost 3 bases and 4 bases respectively, with 12 bases between them.